Listed below are T cell receptor beta chains from one sample, sequenced in a study of kidney transplant recipient with SARS-CoV-2 infection. MiXCR, applied by TCRdb to the reads, yields one record per CDR3 protein. The sample records roughly 250,000 distinct CDR3 sequences, 29% being singletons. Sequencing used a blood sample, obtained at baseline and around day 120 from a kidney transplant recipient. The source of these receptors is a young adult male patient who had COVID-19 and was a kidney transplant recipient. Some of the T cells may derive from the graft donor. Both conserved end residues are part of each CDR3. The order of the fields is V gene, J gene, CDR3 protein.

v_call: TRBV28; j_call: TRBJ1-5; cdr3_aa: CASSLDWNAVAEKNSNQPQHF
v_call: TRBV7-6; j_call: TRBJ2-7; cdr3_aa: CASSYAGPAYEQYF
v_call: TRBV6-2/TRBV6-3; j_call: TRBJ2-2; cdr3_aa: CASYSRGANTGELFF
v_call: TRBV7-3; j_call: TRBJ2-7; cdr3_aa: CASSPDKGSSSYEQYF
v_call: TRBV2; j_call: TRBJ2-7; cdr3_aa: CASAGTSGLSSYEQYF
v_call: TRBV12-2; j_call: TRBJ1-2; cdr3_aa: CASRTFPTPRKTYGYTF
v_call: TRBV3-1; j_call: TRBJ2-2; cdr3_aa: CASSADSPISGLTGELFF
v_call: TRBV18; j_call: TRBJ1-2; cdr3_aa: CASSPEAGGGYTF
v_call: TRBV14; j_call: TRBJ2-7; cdr3_aa: CASSPYTGQGTFYEQYF
v_call: TRBV4-2; j_call: TRBJ2-7; cdr3_aa: CASSQEVGDHYEQYF
v_call: TRBV3-1; j_call: TRBJ2-5; cdr3_aa: CASSQMPPISFSETQYF
v_call: TRBV6-6; j_call: TRBJ2-3; cdr3_aa: CASSSGLEDTQYF
v_call: TRBV28; j_call: TRBJ2-4; cdr3_aa: CASMTSGTKNIQYF
v_call: TRBV9; j_call: TRBJ2-1; cdr3_aa: CASSVEGLNEQFF
v_call: TRBV6-1; j_call: TRBJ2-6; cdr3_aa: CASSERGAGANVLTF
v_call: TRBV12-3/TRBV12-4; j_call: TRBJ1-2; cdr3_aa: CASSSAFSFRKTYGYTF